This is a list of T cell receptor beta chains from one sample in a study of T-cell memory formation after mild COVID-19. TCRdb redid the calling of the 5' RACE reads with MiXCR, one entry per CDR3 protein. The sample yields about 15,000 distinct CDR3 sequences, roughly 23% seen once. The material sequenced was PBMCs or a T cell subset sorted from them (not recorded which). Receptors originate from a man younger than 35 who had mild COVID-19 (a few samples of this study predate the infection). Cell type and time point are not known. Both conserved end residues are part of each CDR3. Fields, in order: clone size, D gene, V gene, J gene, CDR3 length, CDR3 DNA, CDR3 protein. A D gene is named only where the DNA matches it firmly. Clone size is stated in some rows and not others, as once, few, many or a class when expanded.

clone_size: once; d_call: .; v_call: TRBV3-1; j_call: TRBJ1-1; cdr3_length: 14; cdr3_nt: TGTGCCAGCAGCCCTAATACAGGGACCACTGAAGCTTTCTTT; cdr3_aa: CASSPNTGTTEAFF
clone_size: many; d_call: TRBD2; v_call: TRBV4-1; j_call: TRBJ2-1; cdr3_length: 18; cdr3_nt: TGCGCCAGCAGCCAAGGGTTAGCGGGGGGTGCATCCTACAATGAGCAGTTCTTC; cdr3_aa: CASSQGLAGGASYNEQFF
clone_size: .; d_call: .; v_call: TRBV9; j_call: TRBJ1-1; cdr3_length: 14; cdr3_nt: TGTGCCAGCAGCCCTACTAGAGGGAGCACTGAAGCTTTCTTT; cdr3_aa: CASSPTRGSTEAFF
clone_size: many; d_call: .; v_call: TRBV7-9; j_call: TRBJ1-1; cdr3_length: 12; cdr3_nt: TGTGCCAGCAGCTTAGAGTGGAATGAAGCTTTCTTT; cdr3_aa: CASSLEWNEAFF
clone_size: many; d_call: .; v_call: TRBV21-1; j_call: TRBJ1-5; cdr3_length: 14; cdr3_nt: TGTGCCAGCAGCAAGGGGACAGGGGAACAGCCCCAGCATTTT; cdr3_aa: CASSKGTGEQPQHF
clone_size: once; d_call: .; v_call: TRBV4-3; j_call: TRBJ2-1; cdr3_length: 15; cdr3_nt: TGCGCCAGCAGCCAACCGGGTCGAGGGGCCCATGAGCAGTTCTTC; cdr3_aa: CASSQPGRGAHEQFF
clone_size: many; d_call: .; v_call: TRBV5-1; j_call: TRBJ2-5; cdr3_length: 14; cdr3_nt: TGCGCCAGCAGCCTCCGTCGGGTACAAGAGACCCAGTACTTC; cdr3_aa: CASSLRRVQETQYF
clone_size: many; d_call: TRBD2; v_call: TRBV9; j_call: TRBJ2-2; cdr3_length: 16; cdr3_nt: TGTGCCAGCAACTCCCTAGAGACTAGCGGTAACGGGGAGCTGTTTTTT; cdr3_aa: CASNSLETSGNGELFF
clone_size: many; d_call: TRBD2; v_call: TRBV10-1; j_call: TRBJ2-7; cdr3_length: 14; cdr3_nt: TGCGCCAGCAGTGAGTCGGGGACTAGCGACGAGCAGTACTTC; cdr3_aa: CASSESGTSDEQYF
clone_size: many; d_call: .; v_call: TRBV7-2; j_call: TRBJ1-1; cdr3_length: 14; cdr3_nt: TGTGCCAGCAGCCCCGACCCGGGGAACACTGAAGCTTTCTTT; cdr3_aa: CASSPDPGNTEAFF
clone_size: many; d_call: TRBD1; v_call: TRBV29-1; j_call: TRBJ1-2; cdr3_length: 15; cdr3_nt: TGCAGCGTTGTGTACGGGACAGGGGGCGCCCAGGGCTACACCTTC; cdr3_aa: CSVVYGTGGAQGYTF
clone_size: many; d_call: TRBD1; v_call: TRBV7-9; j_call: TRBJ2-7; cdr3_length: 17; cdr3_nt: TGTGCCAGCAGCTCAGCCCCCGGGACAGGTTTTTTCTACGAGCAGTACTTC; cdr3_aa: CASSSAPGTGFFYEQYF
clone_size: .; d_call: TRBD2; v_call: TRBV25-1; j_call: TRBJ2-2; cdr3_length: 14; cdr3_nt: TGTGCCAGCGCGAGCGGGGGGGGGACCGGGGAGCTGTTTTTT; cdr3_aa: CASASGGGTGELFF
clone_size: many; d_call: TRBD2; v_call: TRBV4-3; j_call: TRBJ2-3; cdr3_length: 16; cdr3_nt: TGCGCCAGCAGCCATGTGACTAGCGGGGTCACAGATACGCAGTATTTT; cdr3_aa: CASSHVTSGVTDTQYF
clone_size: few; d_call: .; v_call: TRBV4-2; j_call: TRBJ2-1; cdr3_length: 14; cdr3_nt: TGTGCCAGCAGCCAAGGAGGGGACGGCGATGAGCAGTTCTTC; cdr3_aa: CASSQGGDGDEQFF
clone_size: many; d_call: .; v_call: TRBV5-1; j_call: TRBJ2-2; cdr3_length: 14; cdr3_nt: TGCGCCACCGGGGTCCGGGACAACACCGGGGAGCTGTTTTTT; cdr3_aa: CATGVRDNTGELFF
clone_size: many; d_call: TRBD1; v_call: TRBV7-2; j_call: TRBJ1-5; cdr3_length: 13; cdr3_nt: TGTGCCAGCACCCAGGGGGTGGGTCAGCCCCAGCATTTT; cdr3_aa: CASTQGVGQPQHF
clone_size: many; d_call: .; v_call: TRBV11-2; j_call: TRBJ2-7; cdr3_length: 10; cdr3_nt: TGTGCCAGCAGAAGCTACGAGCAGTACTTC; cdr3_aa: CASRSYEQYF
clone_size: many; d_call: TRBD1; v_call: TRBV7-9; j_call: TRBJ2-7; cdr3_length: 14; cdr3_nt: TGTGCCAGCAGCTCCGGGACAGTCTTTTACGAGCAGTACTTC; cdr3_aa: CASSSGTVFYEQYF
clone_size: many; d_call: .; v_call: TRBV27; j_call: TRBJ2-3; cdr3_length: 13; cdr3_nt: TGTGCCAGCAGTTTTTATAATGCAGATACGCAGTATTTT; cdr3_aa: CASSFYNADTQYF
clone_size: many; d_call: .; v_call: TRBV6-1; j_call: TRBJ2-6; cdr3_length: 21; cdr3_nt: TGTGCCAGCAGTGAGAGGGCCATCATAGAGACAGGCCACTCTGGGGCCAACGTCCTGACTTTC; cdr3_aa: CASSERAIIETGHSGANVLTF
clone_size: many; d_call: .; v_call: TRBV7-9; j_call: TRBJ2-6; cdr3_length: 15; cdr3_nt: TGTGCCAGCAACTTGGGGTCCTCTGGGGCCAACGTCCTGACTTTC; cdr3_aa: CASNLGSSGANVLTF
clone_size: once; d_call: TRBD2; v_call: TRBV19; j_call: TRBJ2-7; cdr3_length: 15; cdr3_nt: TGTGCCAGTAGTGTTAGCGGGGCGTCCGCCTACGAGCAGTACTTC; cdr3_aa: CASSVSGASAYEQYF
clone_size: many; d_call: TRBD1; v_call: TRBV12-3/TRBV12-4; j_call: TRBJ1-2; cdr3_length: 14; cdr3_nt: TGTGCCAGCAGTTCAAACAGGGGCCACTATGGCTACACCTTC; cdr3_aa: CASSSNRGHYGYTF
clone_size: many; d_call: .; v_call: TRBV12-3/TRBV12-4; j_call: TRBJ2-3; cdr3_length: 14; cdr3_nt: TGTGCCAGCAGTACATGGACTGGCACAGATACGCAGTATTTT; cdr3_aa: CASSTWTGTDTQYF
clone_size: many; d_call: TRBD1; v_call: TRBV14; j_call: TRBJ2-7; cdr3_length: 13; cdr3_nt: TGTGCCAGCAGCCCCGGACAGGGCGGCGAGCAGTACTTC; cdr3_aa: CASSPGQGGEQYF
clone_size: many; d_call: .; v_call: TRBV5-1; j_call: TRBJ1-6; cdr3_length: 13; cdr3_nt: TGCGCCAGCAGCTTCAAAGGGGCTTCACCCCTCCACTTT; cdr3_aa: CASSFKGASPLHF
clone_size: many; d_call: TRBD1; v_call: TRBV7-9; j_call: TRBJ1-2; cdr3_length: 14; cdr3_nt: TGTGCCAGCAGCTTATGGGACAGGGGCTATGGCTACACCTTC; cdr3_aa: CASSLWDRGYGYTF